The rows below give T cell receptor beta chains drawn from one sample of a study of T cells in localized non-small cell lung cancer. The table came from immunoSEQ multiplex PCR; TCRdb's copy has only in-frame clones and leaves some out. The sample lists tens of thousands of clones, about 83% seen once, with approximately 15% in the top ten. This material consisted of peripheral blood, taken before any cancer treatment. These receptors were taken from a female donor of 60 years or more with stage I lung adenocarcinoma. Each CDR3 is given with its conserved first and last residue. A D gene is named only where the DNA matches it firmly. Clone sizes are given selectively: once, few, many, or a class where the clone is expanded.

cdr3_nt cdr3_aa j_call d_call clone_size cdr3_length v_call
TGCGCCAGCAGCGCGGGGGACAGGGATCAGCCCCAGCATTTT CASSAGDRDQPQHF TRBJ1-5 TRBD1 NA 14 TRBV5-1
TGTGCAATCCGCCGCACCACAGATACGCAGTATTTT CAIRRTTDTQYF TRBJ2-3 NA NA 12 TRBV12-2
TGTGCCAGCGGGGACATTCATGGAAACACCATATATTTT CASGDIHGNTIYF TRBJ1-3 NA NA 13 TRBV7-8
TGTGCCAGCAGGACGGGGTTCACTGAAGCTTTCTTT CASRTGFTEAFF TRBJ1-1 NA NA 12 TRBV27
TGCGCCAGCAGTAGGGACAGAATTACTGAAGCTTTCTTT CASSRDRITEAFF TRBJ1-1 TRBD1 NA 13 TRBV10-1
TGTGCCAGCAGCGTAGACGACAGTAACTATGGCTACACCTTC CASSVDDSNYGYTF TRBJ1-2 NA few 14 TRBV9
TGTGCCAGCAGCTTGGATTACTGGCTTCCCTCTGGAAACACCATATATTTT CASSLDYWLPSGNTIYF TRBJ1-3 NA NA 17 TRBV11-2
TGTGCCAGCAGCTACAGGGTCGGTCAGCCCCAGCATTTT CASSYRVGQPQHF TRBJ1-5 NA NA 13 TRBV6-5
TGCGCCAGCAGCGCCACAGGGACCAACACTGAAGCTTTCTTT CASSATGTNTEAFF TRBJ1-1 NA NA 14 TRBV5-1
TGTGCCAGCAGCCTAGGGACAGTATCCTACAATGAGCAGTTCTTC CASSLGTVSYNEQFF TRBJ2-1 TRBD1 NA 15 TRBV6-1
TGTGCCAGCAGCTTAGATGGGACAACGAACACCGGGGAGCTGTTTTTT CASSLDGTTNTGELFF TRBJ2-2 NA NA 16 TRBV7-2
TGCGCCAGCAGCCGAATTCGCAGGGGACGGCAAAACACTGAAGCTTTCTTT CASSRIRRGRQNTEAFF TRBJ1-1 NA NA 17 TRBV5-1
TGTGCCAGCAGTTTAAGACTTAGCTACGAGCAGTACTTC CASSLRLSYEQYF TRBJ2-7 NA once 13 TRBV6-5
TGTGCCAGCAGCTTAGAGACGGACCAAGAGACCCAGTACTTC CASSLETDQETQYF TRBJ2-5 NA NA 14 TRBV7-6
TGTGCCAGCAGAGACAGTCTCTATGGCTACACCTTC CASRDSLYGYTF TRBJ1-2 NA NA 12 TRBV6-5
TGTGCCAGTCAACAGGGTAATTCACCCCTCCACTTT CASQQGNSPLHF TRBJ1-6 NA NA 12 TRBV19
TGCAGCGTTGTCGGGACTAGCTACAATGAGCAGTTCTTC CSVVGTSYNEQFF TRBJ2-1 TRBD2 NA 13 TRBV29-1
TGCGCCAGCAGCCAATCGCCGGGCTATGGCTACACCTTC CASSQSPGYGYTF TRBJ1-2 NA NA 13 TRBV4-1
TGTGCCAGCACTGGCCAGGGGGGGTGGGGCACTGAAGCTTTCTTT CASTGQGGWGTEAFF TRBJ1-1 TRBD1 NA 15 TRBV2
TGTGCCAGCAGCTCCGGACGGACCTCTGGGGCCAACGTCCTGACTTTC CASSSGRTSGANVLTF TRBJ2-6 NA NA 16 TRBV7-9
TGTGCCAGCAGCTCGACGGTTCTCGGCGAGCAGTACTTC CASSSTVLGEQYF TRBJ2-7 NA NA 13 TRBV7-2
TGTGCCAGCAGCTCGGTAGGGGAGAGATCGTACGAGCAGTACTTC CASSSVGERSYEQYF TRBJ2-7 NA NA 15 TRBV7-9
TGTGCCAGCAGTGATAGGGGACAGCCTTGGACTGAAGCTTTCTTT CASSDRGQPWTEAFF TRBJ1-1 TRBD1 NA 15 TRBV6-1
TGTGCCTGGAGTCGGTGGGACGATGAGCAGTTCTTC CAWSRWDDEQFF TRBJ2-1 NA NA 12 TRBV30
TGTGCCAGTAGTATTTCCCAGACAGGGGTCAACTATGGCTACACCTTC CASSISQTGVNYGYTF TRBJ1-2 TRBD1 NA 16 TRBV19
TGTGCCAGCACCTCACTTGGGGGGGGTTCACCGTTCAATGAGCAGTTCTTC CASTSLGGGSPFNEQFF TRBJ2-1 TRBD2 NA 17 TRBV28
TGTGCCAGCACCCCCTCCAGAGGACAGGGTAATGAAAAACTGTTTTTT CASTPSRGQGNEKLFF TRBJ1-4 TRBD1 NA 16 TRBV28
TGTGCCAGCAGCCCCACCTTTCCCTCAGGCGACCAGTACTTC CASSPTFPSGDQYF TRBJ2-5 NA NA 14 TRBV11-2
TGTGCCAGTAAAGCTAGCGGGGGGGCACTGATTGAGCAGTTCTTC CASKASGGALIEQFF TRBJ2-1 TRBD2 NA 15 TRBV19
TGCAGCGAGGACAGGGTGCATGGCTACACCTTC CSEDRVHGYTF TRBJ1-2 TRBD1 NA 11 TRBV29-1
TGTGCCAGCGGACTAGCGGGGGGGCTCGCCGGGGAGCTGTTTTTT CASGLAGGLAGELFF TRBJ2-2 TRBD2 NA 15 TRBV6-1
TGCGCCAGCAGCTTGTCTGGGGACTCCTACGAGCAGTACTTC CASSLSGDSYEQYF TRBJ2-7 NA NA 14 TRBV5-1
TGTGCCAGCTCCCCCGCGCACAGGGGCGACTATGGCTACACCTTC CASSPAHRGDYGYTF TRBJ1-2 TRBD1 NA 15 TRBV18
TGTGCCAGCAGCCAAGAAGCGGGAGGGTCGGAAGAGCAGTACTTC CASSQEAGGSEEQYF TRBJ2-7 TRBD2 NA 15 TRBV4-2
TGCGCCAGCAGTGCGACTAGCGGGGGAAATGAGCAGTTCTTC CASSATSGGNEQFF TRBJ2-1 TRBD2 NA 14 TRBV10-1
TGCGCCAGCAGCCAGCTGTCTAAGGGCACTGAAGCTTTCTTT CASSQLSKGTEAFF TRBJ1-1 NA once 14 TRBV5-1
TGCGCCAGCAGCTTTGAGTACAGGGGGCGCGGTGGCTACACCTTC CASSFEYRGRGGYTF TRBJ1-2 TRBD1 NA 15 TRBV5-1
TGTGCCAGCAGCTTCGTTGGTGACTCACCCCTCCACTTT CASSFVGDSPLHF TRBJ1-6 NA NA 13 TRBV5-6
TGTGCCAGCAGCTTGAGGCCAGCCTCTGGAAACACCATATATTTT CASSLRPASGNTIYF TRBJ1-3 NA NA 15 TRBV5-4